These 17 T cell receptor beta chains share one sample of origin, sequenced in a study of blood T cell repertoires in COVID-19. The data were produced by immunoSEQ multiplex PCR, yet TCRdb's version contains in-frame clones alone and is incomplete. This sample carries hundreds of thousands of clones, around 83% of them seen once, and the ten largest clones take 8.2%. The specimen sequenced was peripheral blood. Receptors were obtained from a woman in her fifties or sixties with acute or convalescent COVID-19.

V usage is TRBV2 and J usage is TRBJ1-1; D remains unclear. V was cut by 6 bases and J by 3 bases, with 5 bases left in between. Germline V gene lookup returns CDR1 SNHLY and CDR2 FYNNEI. The CDR3 contains 11 residues. The CDR3 reads CASSPHTEAFF. DNA of the CDR3: TGTGCCAGCAGCCCTCACACTGAAGCTTTCTTT.

The chain couples TRBV10-1 to TRBJ2-1, with TRBD2 as a possible D gene (6 bases). Germline values: CDR1 WNHNN, CDR2 SYGVQD (reference sequence). The CDR3 runs 13 residues. Trimming pared 8 bases from V and 5 bases from J, leaving 13 bases between. In DNA form, the CDR3 reads TGCGCCAGCTCCGGGGTAGCGGACAATGAGCAGTTCTTC. Protein sequence: CASSGVADNEQFF.

This chain joins TRBV28 and TRBJ1-1, with TRBD1 identical over 12 bases. The V gene end was trimmed by 5 bases and the J gene end by 5 bases; junction bases not matched to a gene: 15. Per the germline V gene, CDR1 is MDHEN and CDR2 is SYDVKM. The CDR3 covers 18 residues. In DNA, the CDR3 is TGTGCCAGCAGTACTCCTTCTTCCCGGGACAGGGGGCATACTGAAGCTTTCTTT. It is translated as CASSTPSSRDRGHTEAFF.

This sequence joins TRBV28 and TRBJ2-1; D may be TRBD2 (6 bases). CDR1 is MDHEN and CDR2 is SYDVKM in the germline V gene. This CDR3 spans 16 amino acids. V lost 4 bases and J 6 bases, leaving 19 bases between the germline ends. CDR3 protein: CASSSLDGRELNEQFF. CDR3 DNA sequence: TGTGCCAGCAGTTCCTTGGACGGGCGGGAACTCAATGAGCAGTTCTTC.

The genes are TRBV10-3 and TRBJ1-2, with TRBD1 matching over 11 bases. Germline CDR1 and CDR2: ENHRY and SYGVKD. With V trimmed by 2 bases and J by 0 bases, 8 bases remained unmatched. The CDR3 extends over 18 amino acids. The CDR3 loop is CAISEIAGTGGANYGYTF. In DNA form, the CDR3 reads TGTGCCATCAGTGAGATAGCCGGGACAGGGGGTGCTAACTATGGCTACACCTTC.

This chain connects TRBV5-1 to TRBJ1-1, with D unresolved. The CDR3 has 13 residues. Trimming took 1 base from V and 5 from J, leaving 9 bases between them. Germline CDR1 reads SGHRS; CDR2 reads YFSETQ. Here the CDR3 reads CASSLLRGTEAFF. The CDR3 DNA is TGCGCCAGCAGCTTGCTCAGAGGGACTGAAGCTTTCTTT.

The chain links TRBV4-2 to TRBJ1-1; 12 bases align to TRBD1. The germline gives CDR1 LGHNA, CDR2 YNFKEQ. This CDR3 contains 17 residues. With 1 base clipped from V and 11 bases from J, the junction kept 14 bases outside the gene matches. CDR3 nucleotide sequence: TGTGCCAGCAGCCAAGTTGTACTTTCCGGGACAGGGGGCGCGGCTTTCTTT. It encodes CASSQVVLSGTGGAAFF.

The gene calls are TRBV28 and TRBJ2-3; the D is unclear. The V end lost 6 bases, the J end lost 0 bases, and 13 bases lay between the germline ends. The CDR3 contains 15 residues. From germline, CDR1 is MDHEN and CDR2 SYDVKM. CDR3 sequence reads: CASRLFPSSTDTQYF. The CDR3 region has the DNA TGTGCCAGCAGACTATTTCCATCTAGCACAGATACGCAGTATTTT.

The rearrangement joins TRBV7-8 to TRBJ2-3; 9 bases align to TRBD2. V lost 1 base to trimming and J lost 4 bases; unmatched junction nucleotides: 15. The CDR3 runs to 19 residues. The germline V gene has CDR1 SGHVS and CDR2 FQNEAQ. The CDR3 reads CASSLEYAGGPVSPDTQYF. The DNA for the CDR3 is TGTGCCAGCAGCTTAGAGTATGCGGGAGGGCCGGTTTCCCCAGATACGCAGTATTTT.

The chain recombines TRBV5-4 with TRBJ2-7; D might be TRBD2 (5 bases). Germline V gene sequence: CDR1 SGHNT, CDR2 YYREEE (reference sequence). V was clipped by 0 bases and J by 5 bases, with 15 bases between them. This CDR3 region has 15 residues. The CDR3, as DNA: TGTGCCAGCAGCTTGGCCAGAAACCGAGGGAACGAGCAGTACTTC. It yields the protein CASSLARNRGNEQYF.

This chain uses TRBV6-5 with TRBJ2-1, with 8 bases identical to TRBD1. The CDR3 covers 14 residues. With 5 bases clipped from V and 6 bases from J, the junction kept 6 bases outside the gene matches. CDR1 is MNHEY and CDR2 is SVGAGI in the germline V gene. The CDR3 DNA reads as TGTGCCAGCAGTAGGAGGACAGGGTCCAATGAGCAGTTCTTC. This gives the protein CASSRRTGSNEQFF.

The J gene is TRBJ2-7, the V gene TRBV2, with D maybe TRBD2 (6 bases). Between the trimmed V and J ends, which lost 6 bases and 7 bases, there was a span of 13 bases. Germline CDR1 SNHLY, CDR2 FYNNEI. The CDR3 length is 12 residues. DNA of the CDR3: TGTGCCAGCAGGGGAGGCCGGGGGGAGCAGTACTTC. Translation: CASRGGRGEQYF.

The chain uses TRBV10-3 and TRBJ2-2; 13 nucleotides line up with TRBD2. Per the germline V gene, CDR1 is ENHRY and CDR2 is SYGVKD. The ends lost 3 bases at V and 8 bases at J; junction bases unmatched: 6. This CDR3 is 16 amino acids long. The CDR3 sequence: CAISDLGTSGTGELFF. DNA of the CDR3: TGTGCCATCAGTGACTTGGGGACTAGCGGGACGGGGGAGCTGTTTTTT.

This clone appeared once. The rearrangement links TRBV2 to TRBJ2-1, with D unresolved. The CDR3 is 13 amino acids. Germline CDR1 reads SNHLY; CDR2 reads FYNNEI. Between the trimmed V and J ends, which lost 3 bases and 8 bases, there was a span of 11 bases. The CDR3 sequence: CASSERLNDEQFF. CDR3 in DNA: TGTGCCAGCAGTGAGCGACTTAATGATGAGCAGTTCTTC.

J is TRBJ2-1 and V is TRBV9, with 8 bases matching TRBD2. Germline V CDR1 and CDR2: SGDLS, YYNGEE. The CDR3 spans 16 residues. V lost 0 bases, J lost 4 bases, and 6 bases stayed unmatched. CDR3 sequence: CASSVGGGRPYNEQFF. As DNA, the CDR3 is TGTGCCAGCAGCGTAGGAGGCGGGAGGCCATACAATGAGCAGTTCTTC.

The J gene is TRBJ2-1, the V gene TRBV19; 9 bases map to TRBD1. From germline, CDR1 is LNHDA and CDR2 SQIVND (reference sequence). The length of the CDR3 is 14 residues. Trimming took 6 bases from V and 8 from J; bases not matched to a gene: 8. The CDR3 here is CASSFGTGGDEQFF. The CDR3 region has the DNA TGTGCCAGTAGCTTTGGAACAGGGGGCGATGAGCAGTTCTTC.

V gene TRBV2 combines with J gene TRBJ1-1, with 8 positions matching TRBD1. The CDR3 extends over 13 amino acids. V gave up 6 bases and J gave up 6 bases; unmatched junction bases: 6. Germline assignment: CDR1 SNHLY and CDR2 FYNNEI. CDR3: CASRDRVGPEAFF. The CDR3 DNA sequence: TGTGCCAGCAGGGACAGGGTGGGACCTGAAGCTTTCTTT. The whole variable domain, filled in from reference TRBV2 and TRBJ1-1, reads EPEVTQTPSHQVTQMGQEVILRCVPISNHLYFYWYRQILGQKVEFLVSFYNNEISEKSEIFDDQFSVERPDGSNFTLKIRSTKLEDSAMYFCASRDRVGPEAFFGQGTRLTVV.